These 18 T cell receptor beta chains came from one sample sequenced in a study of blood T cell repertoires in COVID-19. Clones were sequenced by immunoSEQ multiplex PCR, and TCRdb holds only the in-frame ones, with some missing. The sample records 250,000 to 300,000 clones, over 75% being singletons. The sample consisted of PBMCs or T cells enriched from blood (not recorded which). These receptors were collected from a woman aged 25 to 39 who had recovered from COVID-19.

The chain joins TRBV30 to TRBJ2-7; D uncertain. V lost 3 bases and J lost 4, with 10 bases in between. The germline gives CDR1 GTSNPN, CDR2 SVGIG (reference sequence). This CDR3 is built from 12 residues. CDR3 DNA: TGTGCCTGGAGACGATTGAGGTACGAGCAGTACTTC. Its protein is CAWRRLRYEQYF.

The CDR3 coding sequence is TGTGCCAGTAGTATTCGGTTTCAGGGCCTAGGTGAAAAACTGTTTTTT. Translation gives CASSIRFQGLGEKLFF. The gene calls are TRBV19 and TRBJ1-4; possible D gene TRBD1, 5 bases. The ends were cut back, 3 bases at V and 7 bases at J, with 18 bases in the middle. CDR3 length: 16 amino acids. Germline CDR1 reads LNHDA; CDR2 reads SQIVND (reference sequence).

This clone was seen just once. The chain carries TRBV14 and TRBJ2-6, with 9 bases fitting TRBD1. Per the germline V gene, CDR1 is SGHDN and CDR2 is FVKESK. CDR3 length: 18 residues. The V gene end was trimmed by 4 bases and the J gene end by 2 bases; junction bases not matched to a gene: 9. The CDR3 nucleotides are TGTGCCAGCAGCCGGACACGGGACAGGGCTGCTGGGGCCAACGTCCTGACTTTC. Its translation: CASSRTRDRAAGANVLTF.

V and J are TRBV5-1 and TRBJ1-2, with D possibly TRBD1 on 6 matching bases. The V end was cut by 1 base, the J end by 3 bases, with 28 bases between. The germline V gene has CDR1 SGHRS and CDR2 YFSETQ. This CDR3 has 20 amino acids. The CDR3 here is CASSLRRVGPMGASDYGYTF. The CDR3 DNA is TGCGCCAGCAGCTTGCGACGGGTAGGCCCCATGGGGGCGAGTGACTATGGCTACACCTTC.

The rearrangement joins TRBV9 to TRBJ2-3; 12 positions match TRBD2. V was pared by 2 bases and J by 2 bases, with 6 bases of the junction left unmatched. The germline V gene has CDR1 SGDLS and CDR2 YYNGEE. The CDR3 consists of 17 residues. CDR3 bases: TGTGCCAGCAGCGTTCCTAGCGGGGGGGTGTTCACAGATACGCAGTATTTT. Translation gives CASSVPSGGVFTDTQYF.

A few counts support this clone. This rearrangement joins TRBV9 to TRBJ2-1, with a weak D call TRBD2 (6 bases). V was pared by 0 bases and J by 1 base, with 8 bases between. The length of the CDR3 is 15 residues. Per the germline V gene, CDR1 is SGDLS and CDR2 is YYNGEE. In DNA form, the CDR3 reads TGTGCCAGCAGCGTAGTAGCGGATTCCTACAATGAGCAGTTCTTC. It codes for CASSVVADSYNEQFF.

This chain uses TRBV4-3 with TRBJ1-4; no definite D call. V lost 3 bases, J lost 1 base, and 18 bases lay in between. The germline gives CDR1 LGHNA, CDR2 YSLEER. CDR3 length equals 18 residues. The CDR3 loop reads CASSQEVVGVRTNEKLFF. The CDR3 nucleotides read TGCGCCAGCAGCCAGGAAGTGGTGGGCGTGCGAACTAATGAAAAACTGTTTTTT.

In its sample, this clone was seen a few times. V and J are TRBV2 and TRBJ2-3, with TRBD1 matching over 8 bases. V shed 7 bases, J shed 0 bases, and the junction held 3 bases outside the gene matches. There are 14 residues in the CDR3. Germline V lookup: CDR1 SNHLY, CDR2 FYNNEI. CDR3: CASNRGSSTDTQYF. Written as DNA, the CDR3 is TGTGCCAGCAACAGGGGGAGTAGCACAGATACGCAGTATTTT. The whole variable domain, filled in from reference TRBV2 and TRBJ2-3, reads EPEVTQTPSHQVTQMGQEVILRCVPISNHLYFYWYRQILGQKVEFLVSFYNNEISEKSEIFDDQFSVERPDGSNFTLKIRSTKLEDSAMYFCASNRGSSTDTQYFGPGTRLTVL.

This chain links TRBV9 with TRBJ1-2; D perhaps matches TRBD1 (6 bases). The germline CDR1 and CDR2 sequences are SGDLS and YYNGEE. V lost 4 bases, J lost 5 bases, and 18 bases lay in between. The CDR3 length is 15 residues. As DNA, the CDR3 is TGTGCCAGCAGCCTCCGGGACAACGCCCCGTATGGCTACACCTTC. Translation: CASSLRDNAPYGYTF. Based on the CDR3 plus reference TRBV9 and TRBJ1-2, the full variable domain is DSGVTQTPKHLITATGQRVTLRCSPRSGDLSVYWYQQSLDQGLQFLIQYYNGEERAKGNILERFSAQQFPDLHSELNLSSLELGDSALYFCASSLRDNAPYGYTFGSGTRLTVV.

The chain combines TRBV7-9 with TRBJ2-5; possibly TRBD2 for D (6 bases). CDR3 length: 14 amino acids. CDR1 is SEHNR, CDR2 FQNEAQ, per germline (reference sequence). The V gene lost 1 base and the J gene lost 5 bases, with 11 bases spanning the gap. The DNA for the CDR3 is TGTGCCAGCAGCTTAGGGGCAAGCGGGGAGACCCAGTACTTC. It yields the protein CASSLGASGETQYF.

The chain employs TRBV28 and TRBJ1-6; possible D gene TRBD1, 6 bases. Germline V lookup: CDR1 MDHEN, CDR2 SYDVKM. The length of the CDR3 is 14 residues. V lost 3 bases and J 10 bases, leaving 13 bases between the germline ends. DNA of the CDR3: TGTGCCAGCAGTTTTCCTCCAGGGGCCTCACCCCTCCACTTT. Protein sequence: CASSFPPGASPLHF.

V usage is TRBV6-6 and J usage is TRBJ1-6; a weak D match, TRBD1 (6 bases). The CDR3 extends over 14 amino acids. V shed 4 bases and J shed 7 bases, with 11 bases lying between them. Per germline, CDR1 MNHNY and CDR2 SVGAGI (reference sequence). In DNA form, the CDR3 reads TGTGCCAGCAGTTGGACAGAAGGGAATTCACCCCTCCACTTT. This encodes CASSWTEGNSPLHF.

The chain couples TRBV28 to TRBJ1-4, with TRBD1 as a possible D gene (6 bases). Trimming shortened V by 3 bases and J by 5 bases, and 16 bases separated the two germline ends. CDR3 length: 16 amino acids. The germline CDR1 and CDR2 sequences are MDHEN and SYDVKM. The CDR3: CASSFTSQGSNEKLFF. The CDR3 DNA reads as TGTGCCAGCAGTTTCACTTCCCAGGGGTCCAATGAAAAACTGTTTTTT.

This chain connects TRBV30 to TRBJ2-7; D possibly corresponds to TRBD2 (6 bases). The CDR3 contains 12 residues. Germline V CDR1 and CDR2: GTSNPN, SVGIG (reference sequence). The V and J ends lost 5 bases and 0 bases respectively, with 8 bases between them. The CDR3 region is CAWGDFSYEQYF. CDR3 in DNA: TGTGCCTGGGGGGACTTCTCCTACGAGCAGTACTTC.

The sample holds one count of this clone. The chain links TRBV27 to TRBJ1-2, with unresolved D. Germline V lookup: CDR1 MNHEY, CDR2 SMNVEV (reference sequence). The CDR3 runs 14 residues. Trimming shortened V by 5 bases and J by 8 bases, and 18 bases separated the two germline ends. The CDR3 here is CASSISTLSRGYTF. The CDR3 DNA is TGTGCCAGCAGTATTTCTACTCTCTCCCGCGGCTACACCTTC.

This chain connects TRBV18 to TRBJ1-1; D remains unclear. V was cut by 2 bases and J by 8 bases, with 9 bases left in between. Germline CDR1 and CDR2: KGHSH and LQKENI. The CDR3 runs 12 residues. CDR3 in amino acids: CASSPVGLEAFF. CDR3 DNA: TGTGCCAGCTCACCAGTTGGCCTGGAAGCTTTCTTT.

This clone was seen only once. The CDR3 nucleotides read TGTGCCAGCAGCGTACTCCTGGTCGCCGAAGAGCAGTACTTC. Translation: CASSVLLVAEEQYF. This chain uses TRBV2 with TRBJ2-7; D remains unclear. From germline, CDR1 is SNHLY and CDR2 FYNNEI. Deletions cut 6 bases from V and 7 bases from J, with 19 bases between. CDR3 length equals 14 residues.

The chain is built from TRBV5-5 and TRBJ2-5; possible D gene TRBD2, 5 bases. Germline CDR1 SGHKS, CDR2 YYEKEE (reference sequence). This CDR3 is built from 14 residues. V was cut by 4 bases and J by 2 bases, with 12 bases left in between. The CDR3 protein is CASSQTGIQETQYF. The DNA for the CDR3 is TGTGCCAGCAGCCAGACCGGGATACAAGAGACCCAGTACTTC.